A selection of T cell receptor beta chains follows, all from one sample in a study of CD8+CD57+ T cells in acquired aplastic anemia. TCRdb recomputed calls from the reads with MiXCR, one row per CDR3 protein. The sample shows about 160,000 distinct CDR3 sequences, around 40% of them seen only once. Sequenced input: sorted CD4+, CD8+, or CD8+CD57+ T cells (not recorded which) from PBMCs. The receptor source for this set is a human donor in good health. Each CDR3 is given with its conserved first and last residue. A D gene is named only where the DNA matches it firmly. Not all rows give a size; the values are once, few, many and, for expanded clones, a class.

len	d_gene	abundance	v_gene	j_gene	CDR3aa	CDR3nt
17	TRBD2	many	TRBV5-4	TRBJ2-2	CASSSLLAGQNTGELFF	TGTGCCAGCAGCTCGCTACTAGCGGGACAGAACACCGGGGAGCTGTTTTTT
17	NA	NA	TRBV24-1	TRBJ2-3	CATSDFALRDGTDTQYF	TGTGCCACCAGTGATTTTGCCCTCCGGGATGGCACAGATACGCAGTATTTT
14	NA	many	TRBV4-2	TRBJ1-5	CASSQETGNQPQHF	TGTGCCAGCAGCCAAGAGACCGGGAATCAGCCCCAGCATTTT
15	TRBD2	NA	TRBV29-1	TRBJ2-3	CSVVLAGGNTDTQYF	TGCAGCGTTGTACTAGCGGGGGGTAACACAGATACGCAGTATTTT
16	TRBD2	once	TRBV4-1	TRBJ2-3	CASSQGGRGRTDTQYF	TGCGCCAGCAGCCAAGGAGGGAGGGGACGCACAGATACGCAGTATTTT
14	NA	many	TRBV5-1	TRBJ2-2	CASSLLTNTGELFF	TGCGCCAGCAGCTTGTTAACGAACACCGGGGAGCTGTTTTTT
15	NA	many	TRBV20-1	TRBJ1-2	CSARDLKHANYGYTF	TGCAGTGCTAGAGATCTTAAACACGCTAACTATGGCTACACCTTC
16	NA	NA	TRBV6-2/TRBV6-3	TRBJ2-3	CASSPGALRSTDTQYF	TGTGCCAGCAGTCCCGGGGCCCTTCGTAGCACAGATACGCAGTATTTT
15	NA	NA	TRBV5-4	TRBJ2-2	CASSLAGSFTGEPFF	TGTGCCAGCAGCTTGGCAGGGAGTTTTACCGGGGAGCCGTTTTTT
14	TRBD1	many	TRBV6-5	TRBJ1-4	CASSYGTDNEKLFF	TGTGCCAGCAGTTATGGGACAGATAATGAAAAACTGTTTTTT
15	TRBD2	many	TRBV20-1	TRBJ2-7	CSASKPLAGAYEQYF	TGCAGTGCTTCCAAACCACTAGCGGGAGCCTACGAGCAGTACTTC
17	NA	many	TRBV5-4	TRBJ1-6	CASRPGRGRFLEGPLHF	TGTGCCAGCAGACCTGGACGAGGGCGGTTTCTGGAAGGACCCCTCCACTTT
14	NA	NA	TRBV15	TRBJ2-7	CATSRGVGAYEQYF	TGTGCCACCAGCAGAGGGGTGGGAGCCTACGAGCAGTACTTC
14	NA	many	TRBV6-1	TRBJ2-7	CASSALGASYEQYF	TGTGCCAGCAGTGCCCTAGGTGCCTCCTACGAGCAGTACTTC
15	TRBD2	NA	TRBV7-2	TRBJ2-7	CASSFRDYGAYEQYF	TGTGCCAGCAGCTTTCGGGACTACGGCGCCTACGAGCAGTACTTC
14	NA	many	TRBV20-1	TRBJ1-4	CSASPDPTNEKLFF	TGCAGTGCTAGTCCCGACCCAACTAATGAAAAACTGTTTTTT
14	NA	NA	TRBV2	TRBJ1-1	CASRTYTGGSEAFF	TGTGCCAGCAGGACCTATACGGGGGGCAGTGAAGCTTTCTTT
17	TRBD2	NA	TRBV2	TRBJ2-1	CASSAGVVAGAYNEQFF	TGTGCCAGCAGTGCGGGGGTTGTAGCGGGGGCCTACAATGAGCAGTTCTTC
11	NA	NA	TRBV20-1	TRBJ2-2	CSALNTGELFF	TGCAGTGCTCTGAACACCGGGGAGCTGTTTTTT
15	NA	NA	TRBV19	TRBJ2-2	CASSTGRSNTGELFF	TGTGCCAGTAGTACGGGACGGTCGAACACCGGGGAGCTGTTTTTT
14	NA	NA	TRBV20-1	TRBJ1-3	CSATPRVSGNTIYF	TGCAGTGCTACTCCGAGGGTCTCTGGAAACACCATATATTTT
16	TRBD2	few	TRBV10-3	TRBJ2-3	CATSRGTSGRSDTQYF	TGTGCCACCTCTCGGGGGACTAGCGGGAGATCAGATACGCAGTATTTT
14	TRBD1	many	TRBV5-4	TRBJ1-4	CASSPQGRNEKLFF	TGTGCCAGCAGCCCACAGGGGCGTAATGAAAAACTGTTTTTT
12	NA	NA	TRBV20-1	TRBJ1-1	CSARDWGTEAFF	TGCAGTGCTAGAGATTGGGGAACTGAAGCTTTCTTT
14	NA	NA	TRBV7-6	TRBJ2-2	CASSLVLGRGELFF	TGTGCCAGCAGCTTAGTACTGGGGCGCGGGGAGCTGTTTTTT
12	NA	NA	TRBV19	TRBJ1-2	CASSGTKHGYTF	TGTGCCAGTAGTGGCACAAAACATGGCTACACCTTC
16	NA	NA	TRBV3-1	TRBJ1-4	CASSQDPPGLREKLFF	TGTGCCAGCAGCCAAGACCCCCCGGGACTCAGGGAAAAACTGTTTTTT
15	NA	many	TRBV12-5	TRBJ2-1	CASGARQSSYNEQFF	TGTGCTAGTGGTGCCCGACAGAGCTCCTACAATGAGCAGTTCTTC
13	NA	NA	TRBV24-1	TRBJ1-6	CATSRGSSSPLHF	TGTGCCACCAGCAGGGGATCGTCATCACCCCTCCACTTT
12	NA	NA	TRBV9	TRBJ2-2	CASSANEGELFF	TGTGCCAGCAGCGCAAACGAGGGGGAGCTGTTTTTT
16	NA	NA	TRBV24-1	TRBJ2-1	CAQDSRTNLRGNEQFF	TGTGCCCAAGATTCCCGGACAAACCTTCGCGGCAATGAGCAGTTCTTC
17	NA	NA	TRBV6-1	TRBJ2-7	CASSEAGARGVDYEQYF	TGTGCCAGCAGTGAAGCAGGGGCGAGGGGTGTCGACTACGAGCAGTACTTC
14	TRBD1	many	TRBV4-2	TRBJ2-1	CASSPGQGYNEQFF	TGTGCCAGCAGTCCGGGACAGGGCTACAATGAGCAGTTCTTC
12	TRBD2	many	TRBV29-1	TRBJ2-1	CSISSGRNEQFF	TGCAGCATCTCTAGCGGGAGGAATGAGCAGTTCTTC
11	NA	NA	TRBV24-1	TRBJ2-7	CATSVGEQQYF	TGTGCCACCAGTGTAGGGGAGCAGCAGTACTTC
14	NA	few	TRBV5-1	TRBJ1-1	CASSAGLLGTEAFF	TGCGCCAGCAGCGCGGGACTGCTAGGGACTGAAGCTTTCTTT
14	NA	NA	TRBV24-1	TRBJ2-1	CATSAGRSYNEQFF	TGTGCCACCAGTGCCGGCCGGTCCTACAATGAGCAGTTCTTC
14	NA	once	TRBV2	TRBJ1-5	CASSEVNSNQPQHF	TGTGCCAGCAGTGAGGTGAATAGCAATCAGCCCCAGCATTTT
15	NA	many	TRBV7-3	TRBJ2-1	CASSSTSGTDNEQFF	TGTGCCAGCAGCTCAACGTCCGGGACCGACAATGAGCAGTTCTTC
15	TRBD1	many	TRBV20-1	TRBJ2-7	CSARWGTDRSYEQYF	TGCAGTGCTAGGTGGGGGACAGATCGCTCCTACGAGCAGTACTTC
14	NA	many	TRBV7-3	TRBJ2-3	CASSTRTGADTQYF	TGTGCCAGCAGCACCCGGACTGGCGCAGATACGCAGTATTTT
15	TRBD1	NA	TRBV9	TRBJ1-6	CASSAGQGLNSPLHF	TGTGCCAGCAGCGCAGGACAGGGTTTGAATTCACCCCTCCACTTT
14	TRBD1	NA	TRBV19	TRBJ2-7	CASSLFPGQSVEYF	TGTGCCAGTAGCTTATTTCCGGGACAGTCTGTGGAGTACTTC
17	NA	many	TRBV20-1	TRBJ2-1	CSATTGEITSSYNEQFF	TGCAGTGCTACGACTGGCGAGATAACAAGCTCCTACAATGAGCAGTTCTTC
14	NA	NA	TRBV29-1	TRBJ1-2	CSTERPGEGYGYTF	TGCAGCACCGAAAGGCCAGGGGAGGGCTATGGCTACACCTTC
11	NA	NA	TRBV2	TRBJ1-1	CASSGRAEAFF	TGTGCCAGCAGTGGTAGGGCGGAAGCTTTCTTT
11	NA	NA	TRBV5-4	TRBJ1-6	CASSSTRGLHF	TGTGCCAGCAGCTCTACAAGGGGCCTCCACTTT
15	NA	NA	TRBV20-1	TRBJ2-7	CGAREGDTRSYEQYF	TGCGGTGCTAGAGAGGGGGACACTCGCTCCTACGAGCAGTACTTC
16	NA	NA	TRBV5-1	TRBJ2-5	CASSLSAPRGQETQYF	TGCGCCAGCAGCTTGTCAGCGCCCCGGGGCCAAGAGACCCAGTACTTC
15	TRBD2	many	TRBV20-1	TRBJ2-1	CSARAWSSGRNEQFF	TGCAGTGCTAGAGCTTGGTCTAGCGGGAGGAATGAGCAGTTCTTC
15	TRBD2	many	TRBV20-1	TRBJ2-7	CSAWTSGSEAYEQYF	TGCAGTGCTTGGACTAGCGGGAGCGAAGCCTACGAGCAGTACTTC